Below, one T cell receptor beta chain is given with its context. Antigen unknown. The data stem from a study of OX40 agonist ivuxolimab in advanced cancers. At the level of the study: Treatment of patients was with ivuxolimab, an agonistic anti-OX40 (CD134) antibody. At about 82% male, the cohort had a mean age of around 56 years, ranging from about 20 to 79.

Generated by immunoSEQ multiplex PCR, the TCRdb table keeps only in-frame clones and is missing some. This sample has approximately 69,000 clones, with about 86% found just once. CDR3 length: 15 amino acids. The trim removed 7 bases at V and 2 bases at J, leaving 6 bases unmatched. Germline V lookup: CDR1 MNHNS, CDR2 SASEGT. Overall study findings and caveats: The expanded peripheral T cells' antigen specificity was not determined.

The source is an adult with an advanced solid tumor such as melanoma, head and neck, liver or kidney cancer. The sequencing used CD4+ or CD8+ T cells sorted from blood, collected in a trial of the OX40 agonist ivuxolimab. The gene calls are TRBV6-1 and TRBJ2-5; 11 bases are shared with TRBD2. CDR3 region: CASTRTSGLQETQYF. In DNA form, the CDR3 reads TGTGCCAGCACTAGGACTAGCGGGTTACAAGAGACCCAGTACTTC.